A single sample is the source of the 20 T cell receptor beta chains below, sequenced in a study of TIL therapy for anti-PD-1-resistant metastatic lung cancer. The immunoSEQ assay was v3. Using immunoSEQ multiplex PCR, the repertoire was profiled, and TCRdb retains in-frame clones only, with some absent. The data contain approximately 60,000 clones, 75% to 90% of them singletons. Time point here: pre-treatment sample, taken before nivolumab and TIL therapy. Specimen: blood, collected at baseline. All receptors come from a person aged 25-79 years with non-small cell lung cancer.

This clone was seen more than once but under ten times. As DNA, the CDR3 is TGTGCCAGCAGCCTGGAATGGGGCGGCTACGAGCAGTACTTC. The encoded protein is CASSLEWGGYEQYF. The V and J genes are TRBV5-4 and TRBJ2-7; D perhaps matches TRBD1 (5 bases). This CDR3 is 14 amino acids long. The V gene's germline CDR1 is SGHNT and CDR2 YYREEE (reference sequence). V lost 4 bases and J 3 bases, leaving 14 bases between the germline ends.

This clone has just a few counts. The V and J genes are TRBV6-1 and TRBJ1-4, with 8 bases identical to TRBD1. With V trimmed by 1 base and J by 8 bases, 3 bases remained unmatched. The CDR3 is made up of 14 amino acids. The V gene's germline CDR1 is MNHNS and CDR2 SASEGT. CDR3 nucleotide sequence: TGTGCCAGCAGTGAAGACAGGGGGTGGGAAAAACTGTTTTTT. This gives the protein CASSEDRGWEKLFF.

The genes are TRBV3-1 (or the pseudogene TRBV3-2) and TRBJ2-3, with 15 bases fitting TRBD2. The CDR3 consists of 22 residues. The germline CDR1 and CDR2 sequences are LGHDT and YNNKEL (reference sequence). The V gene end was trimmed by 0 bases and the J gene end by 1 base; junction bases not matched to a gene: 14. CDR3 residues: CASSQDKGLAGGLVTGTDTQYF. The CDR3 coding sequence is TGTGCCAGCAGCCAAGATAAAGGACTAGCGGGGGGGCTAGTTACTGGCACAGATACGCAGTATTTT.

The gene calls are TRBV5-1 and TRBJ2-3; 12 bases agree with TRBD2. This CDR3 has 15 residues. V was pared by 4 bases and J by 5 bases, with 5 bases of the junction left unmatched. The V gene's germline CDR1 is SGHRS and CDR2 YFSETQ. This chain's CDR3 is CASSILAGGGDTQYF. CDR3 coding DNA: TGCGCCAGCAGCATTCTAGCGGGAGGGGGAGATACGCAGTATTTT.

The gene calls are TRBV5-6 and TRBJ2-3, with D perhaps matching TRBD1 (7 bases). V shed 2 bases and J shed 4 bases, with 14 bases lying between them. The CDR3 totals 15 residues. Germline V gene sequence: CDR1 SGHDT, CDR2 YYEEEE. The CDR3, as DNA: TGTGCCAGCAGCTTCCGGGACAGCGGGTCAGATACGCAGTATTTT. Protein: CASSFRDSGSDTQYF.

The genes are TRBV9 and TRBJ2-3, with D perhaps given as TRBD1 or TRBD2 (5 bases each). The CDR3 length is 15 residues. Trimming took 0 bases from V and 7 from J, leaving 15 bases between them. Germline V CDR1 and CDR2: SGDLS, YYNGEE. In DNA form, the CDR3 reads TGTGCCAGCAGCGTAGCTGACGAGGGGTGGAATACGCAGTATTTT. It yields the protein CASSVADEGWNTQYF.

V usage is TRBV4-3 and J usage is TRBJ2-4; D is perhaps TRBD2 (6 bases). CDR1 is LGHNA, CDR2 YSLEER, per germline. Trimming stripped 4 bases from V and 0 bases from J, with 13 bases between. This CDR3 has 16 amino acids. DNA for the CDR3: TGCGCCAGCAGCCTCACTGGGGGGTTAGCCAAAAACATTCAGTACTTC. This encodes CASSLTGGLAKNIQYF.

This chain connects TRBV9 to TRBJ1-6, with 7 nucleotides matching TRBD1. V trimming: 0 bases; J trimming: 7 bases; junction bases outside the gene matches: 4. From germline, CDR1 is SGDLS and CDR2 YYNGEE. The CDR3 length is 15 residues. For the CDR3, the DNA is TGTGCCAGCAGCGTAGAGGGGGCGCGGAATTCACCCCTCCACTTT. Translating gives CASSVEGARNSPLHF.

The V gene is TRBV9, the J gene TRBJ2-1, with 9 bases identical to TRBD2. The CDR3 contains 15 residues. The germline V gene encodes CDR1 SGDLS and CDR2 YYNGEE. V dropped 1 base and J dropped 9; count of bases not matched to a gene: 8. The CDR3 spells CASSVISGSSGEQFF. CDR3 bases: TGTGCCAGCAGCGTAATTAGCGGGAGTTCGGGTGAGCAGTTCTTC.

The rearrangement joins TRBV29-1 to TRBJ2-1, with 14 bases identical to TRBD2. CDR1 is SQVTM and CDR2 is ANQGSEA in the germline V gene. V was clipped by 4 bases and J by 0 bases; unmatched bases: 2. The CDR3 is 16 amino acids. CDR3 in amino acids: CSVGLAGGPSYNEQFF. The CDR3 DNA sequence: TGCAGCGTTGGACTAGCGGGAGGGCCCTCCTACAATGAGCAGTTCTTC.

This chain joins TRBV18 and TRBJ2-3, with 8 nucleotides matching TRBD2. The CDR3 sequence is 13 residues long. J gave up 6 bases and V 8 bases, and 7 bases lay outside the gene matches. From germline, CDR1 is KGHSH and CDR2 LQKENI. The chain's CDR3 is CASTGTSGDTQYF. DNA for the CDR3: TGTGCCAGCACTGGGACTAGTGGGGATACGCAGTATTTT.

This clone was found a few times. This chain connects TRBV27 to TRBJ1-1; D might be TRBD1 (6 bases). This CDR3 has 14 residues. V was cut by 7 bases and J by 0 bases, with 12 bases left in between. Germline CDR1 MNHEY, CDR2 SMNVEV (reference sequence). The CDR3 DNA is TGTGCCAGCACAGCGACAGGTATGAACACTGAAGCTTTCTTT. Translating it yields CASTATGMNTEAFF.

This clone was seen a handful of times. The chain has TRBV27 and TRBJ2-3; 8 positions match TRBD2. CDR3 size: 15 residues. With 6 bases clipped from V and 2 bases from J, the junction kept 7 bases outside the gene matches. In germline, CDR1 is MNHEY, CDR2 SMNVEV (reference sequence). CDR3 nucleotides: TGTGCCAGCAGCCTTCGGGGGGGGATCACAGATACGCAGTATTTT. It specifies CASSLRGGITDTQYF.

In its sample, this clone was seen a few times. V usage is TRBV30 and J usage is TRBJ2-7; 8 bases line up with TRBD1. The CDR3 runs to 18 residues. In germline, CDR1 is GTSNPN, CDR2 SVGIG (reference sequence). The junction had 18 bases not matched to a gene; V was cut back by 2 bases and J by 3 bases. The CDR3 here is CAWSPPGGQRKSFYEQYF. Written as DNA, the CDR3 is TGTGCCTGGAGTCCACCAGGGGGCCAGAGAAAGTCTTTCTACGAGCAGTACTTC.

This chain joins TRBV6-2 or TRBV6-3 and TRBJ2-7; 15 positions match TRBD2. Trimming cost V 6 bases and J 9 bases; bases outside gene matches: 9. This CDR3 spans 15 amino acids. Germline V gene lookup returns CDR1 MNHEY and CDR2 SVGEGT. The CDR3 spells CASSPGTSGRRGQYF. Here the CDR3 DNA reads TGTGCCAGCAGCCCCGGGACTAGCGGGAGGAGGGGGCAGTACTTC.

The V gene is TRBV7-2, the J gene TRBJ2-5, with D possibly TRBD2 on 6 matching bases. Germline V gives CDR1 SGHTA, CDR2 FQGNSA. This CDR3 region has 15 residues. V was shortened by 4 bases and J by 5 bases, with 17 bases between the two germline ends. The CDR3 region has the DNA TGTGCCAGCAGCTCGCAGAGTGGGGGGAAGGAGACCCAGTACTTC. Amino acids: CASSSQSGGKETQYF.

The chain joins TRBV15 to TRBJ2-1; 14 nucleotides match TRBD2. Germline CDR1 reads LNHNV; CDR2 reads YYDKDF (reference sequence). V shed 1 base and J 8 bases; nucleotides not matched to a gene: 7. The CDR3 is 17 residues long. CDR3 nucleotide sequence: TGTGCCACCAGCAGAGTACGGGGACTAGCGGGAGTCCATGAGCAGTTCTTC. It yields the protein CATSRVRGLAGVHEQFF.

This clone showed up just once. The chain recombines TRBV29-1 with TRBJ2-3; 8 bases map to TRBD1. The germline V gene has CDR1 SQVTM and CDR2 ANQGSEA. Losses at the gene ends were 3 bases for V and 2 bases for J; bases not matched to a gene: 4. The CDR3 has 14 residues. DNA of the CDR3: TGCAGCGTTGAGGACAGGGACAACACAGATACGCAGTATTTT. Encoded protein: CSVEDRDNTDTQYF.

V gene TRBV5-1 combines with J gene TRBJ1-5, with D possibly being TRBD1 (5 bases). CDR3 length: 15 amino acids. Trimming pared 6 bases from V and 0 bases from J, leaving 13 bases between. Germline CDR1 is SGHRS and CDR2 is YFSETQ. CDR3 bases: TGCGCCAGCACCTCGAGGGACCTTAGCAATCAGCCCCAGCATTTT. It specifies CASTSRDLSNQPQHF.

The rearrangement uses TRBV7-2 and TRBJ2-7, with TRBD1 matching over 8 bases. The CDR3 runs 14 residues. Trimming removed 5 bases from V and 1 base from J; junction bases left unmatched: 4. CDR1 is SGHTA and CDR2 is FQGNSA in the germline V gene. DNA for the CDR3: TGTGCCAGCAGCAGAGACAGGGGATCCTACGAGCAGTACTTC. Translation gives CASSRDRGSYEQYF.